The 22 T cell receptor beta chains below all came from one sample that was sequenced in a study of beta chain features in type 1 diabetes. Study findings and constraints: Patients with Type 1 diabetes showed moderately but significantly shorter TCRB CDR3s in all four CD4+ subsets.

For these TCRs, the target antigens are not known. Reverse transcription of all isolated RNA meant that expressed TCRB transcripts were sequenced. Measured with immunoSEQ multiplex PCR; TCRdb has only the in-frame clones, and not every one. The table lists a few hundred thousand clones, around 15% of them singletons. Sequenced input: naive CD4+ T cells from blood. These receptors all stem from a man in his thirties or forties with type 1 diabetes.

This clone appeared a few times. The rearrangement uses TRBV4-1 and TRBJ2-5; TRBD2 matches 7 bases. The CDR3 covers 16 residues. V lost 5 bases, J lost 5 bases, and 14 bases stayed unmatched. Germline values: CDR1 MGHRA, CDR2 YSYEKL. The CDR3 spells CASSSLGGSLDETQYF. DNA for the CDR3: TGCGCCAGCAGCTCCCTGGGAGGGAGCTTGGACGAGACCCAGTACTTC.

This clone was observed a handful of times. The V and J genes are TRBV4-1 and TRBJ2-7; D remains ambiguous. There are 13 residues in the CDR3. V lost 8 bases and J 3 bases, leaving 14 bases between the germline ends. CDR1 is MGHRA, CDR2 YSYEKL, per germline. CDR3 region: CASSRTEIYEQYF. In DNA form, the CDR3 reads TGCGCCAGCTCACGAACCGAGATCTACGAGCAGTACTTC.

This clone was seen a handful of times. Other nucleotide sequences from this sample produce the same CDR3. The V and J genes are TRBV29-1 and TRBJ1-5; 8 bases agree with TRBD1. Germline V CDR1 and CDR2: SQVTM, ANQGSEA. J was trimmed by 6 bases and V by 6 bases; bases with no gene match: 7. This CDR3 contains 13 residues. The CDR3 region has the DNA TGCAGCGTGGGTGACAGGGGTCGTCAGCCCCAGCATTTT. Amino acids: CSVGDRGRQPQHF.

The genes are TRBV30 and TRBJ2-3, with no clear D. V shed 4 bases and J shed 2 bases, with 16 bases lying between them. This CDR3 has 15 amino acids. Germline CDR1 reads GTSNPN; CDR2 reads SVGIG (reference sequence). Here the CDR3 DNA reads TGTGCCTGGACCGCTATGAATGGACCCACAGATACGCAGTATTTT. Translation: CAWTAMNGPTDTQYF.

This clone was seen only a few times. The genes are TRBV19 and TRBJ1-2, with D possibly being TRBD1 (5 bases). The CDR3 runs to 15 residues. The V gene lost 5 bases and the J gene lost 4 bases, with 17 bases spanning the gap. From germline, CDR1 is LNHDA and CDR2 SQIVND (reference sequence). In nucleotides, the CDR3 is TGTGCCAGTAGTCGCCGCAGGGAAATCGGCTATGGCTACACCTTC. Translation gives CASSRRREIGYGYTF.

The chain combines TRBV30 with TRBJ1-3; D remains ambiguous. V lost 8 bases and J 3 bases, leaving 17 bases between the germline ends. This CDR3 has 14 amino acids. The germline V gene encodes CDR1 GTSNPN and CDR2 SVGIG (reference sequence). The CDR3 loop is CAGGLDLNGNTIYF. CDR3 DNA sequence: TGTGCCGGAGGACTGGATCTTAATGGAAACACCATATATTTT.

This clone was picked up a small number of times. The V gene is TRBV9, the J gene TRBJ1-2; TRBD1 is a possible D gene (5 bases). Germline CDR1 and CDR2: SGDLS and YYNGEE. Trimming took off 0 bases at V and 3 bases at J, with 15 bases between the two ends. The CDR3 is 16 residues long. CDR3 protein: CASSVDPRAGHYGYTF. The CDR3 nucleotides read TGTGCCAGCAGCGTAGATCCAAGGGCAGGGCACTATGGCTACACCTTC.

The chain recombines TRBV6-1 with TRBJ2-7; D possibly corresponds to TRBD2 (6 bases). The V gene lost 1 base and the J gene lost 12 bases, with 16 bases spanning the gap. CDR1 MNHNS and CDR2 SASEGT come from the germline V gene. The CDR3 runs 13 residues. The CDR3 nucleotides read TGTGCCAGCAGTGAAGAAGGAGGGACGACAATGTACTTC. Protein sequence: CASSEEGGTTMYF.

This rearrangement joins TRBV7-9 to TRBJ2-3, with TRBD1 matching 9 bases. This CDR3 has 14 residues. The germline V gene encodes CDR1 SEHNR and CDR2 FQNEAQ (reference sequence). The ends lost 5 bases at V and 6 bases at J; junction bases unmatched: 6. The CDR3 protein is CASSQGQGWDTQYF. CDR3 DNA: TGTGCCAGCAGCCAGGGACAGGGATGGGATACGCAGTATTTT.

V and J are TRBV5-4 and TRBJ2-3, with 8 bases fitting TRBD1. The germline V gene has CDR1 SGHNT and CDR2 YYREEE (reference sequence). CDR3 length equals 15 residues. Trimming took 3 bases from V and 1 from J; bases not matched to a gene: 4. The CDR3: CASSYPGQGTDTQYF. The CDR3 DNA is TGTGCCAGCAGCTATCCGGGACAGGGCACAGATACGCAGTATTTT. Combining the CDR3 with reference TRBV5-4 and TRBJ2-3 gives the whole variable domain ETGVTQSPTHLIKTRGQQVTLRCSSQSGHNTVSWYQQALGQGPQFIFQYYREEENGRGNFPPRFSGLQFPNYSSELNVNALELDDSALYLCASSYPGQGTDTQYFGPGTRLTVL.

This chain connects TRBV19 to TRBJ2-1; the D call may be TRBD1 or TRBD2 (5 bases each). From germline, CDR1 is LNHDA and CDR2 SQIVND (reference sequence). The V end lost 5 bases, the J end lost 4 bases, and 15 bases lay between the germline ends. This CDR3 spans 15 amino acids. The CDR3 coding sequence is TGTGCCAGTAGTCTGGGCCGGGACCCTTACAATGAGCAGTTCTTC. It encodes CASSLGRDPYNEQFF.

Only a few counts were recorded for this clone. V usage is TRBV5-4 and J usage is TRBJ2-4; tentatively, D is TRBD1 (6 bases). Germline V gene sequence: CDR1 SGHNT, CDR2 YYREEE (reference sequence). V was shortened by 4 bases and J by 5 bases, with 16 bases between the two germline ends. This CDR3 contains 15 residues. The CDR3 region is CASSTATGSQNIQYF. The CDR3 DNA reads TGTGCCAGCAGCACCGCTACAGGGAGCCAAAACATTCAGTACTTC.

This clone has more than one count but fewer than ten. This chain connects TRBV2 to TRBJ1-1; D perhaps matches TRBD1 (5 bases). V was pared by 7 bases and J by 1 base, with 10 bases between. Germline CDR1 and CDR2: SNHLY and FYNNEI. There are 13 residues in the CDR3. The CDR3 DNA reads TGTGCCAGCATGACAGCCCGGAACACTGAAGCTTTCTTT. Translation gives CASMTARNTEAFF.

This clone showed up just a few times. This rearrangement joins TRBV30 to TRBJ2-7, with 9 bases aligning to TRBD2. The germline CDR1 and CDR2 sequences are GTSNPN and SVGIG (reference sequence). V shed 4 bases, J shed 5 bases, and the junction held 6 bases outside the gene matches. This CDR3 is built from 13 residues. CDR3 coding DNA: TGTGCCTGGACGGCGGGAGGGCCCCACGAGCAGTACTTC. Amino acids: CAWTAGGPHEQYF.

The chain joins TRBV5-6 to TRBJ2-7, with D possibly TRBD2 on 6 matching bases. The CDR3 length is 14 residues. The V gene's germline CDR1 is SGHDT and CDR2 YYEEEE. V lost 4 bases and J 2 bases, leaving 13 bases between the germline ends. CDR3 amino acids: CASSPPGLTYEQYF. DNA of the CDR3: TGTGCCAGCAGCCCACCGGGACTTACCTACGAGCAGTACTTC.

The rearrangement links TRBV29-1 to TRBJ2-1; 12 bases are a match to TRBD1. The CDR3 runs to 16 residues. Germline lookup yields CDR1 SQVTM and CDR2 ANQGSEA. Trimming at V came to 0 bases and at J to 10 bases, leaving 10 bases not matched to a gene. The CDR3 protein is CSVEEIEGQGAREQFF. CDR3 coding DNA: TGCAGCGTTGAAGAAATCGAGGGACAGGGGGCTCGCGAGCAGTTCTTC.

The genes are TRBV18 and TRBJ2-7, with TRBD1 identical over 8 bases. CDR3 length: 14 amino acids. V lost 6 bases to trimming and J lost 2 bases; unmatched junction nucleotides: 6. The germline V gene has CDR1 KGHSH and CDR2 LQKENI. The CDR3: CASSRGQETYEQYF. Written as DNA, the CDR3 is TGTGCCAGCTCTCGGGGACAGGAGACCTACGAGCAGTACTTC.

The chain links TRBV7-8 to TRBJ2-7; 8 nucleotides match TRBD1. This CDR3 is built from 15 residues. J gave up 4 bases and V 1 base, and 6 bases lay outside the gene matches. Germline lookup yields CDR1 SGHVS and CDR2 FQNEAQ. The CDR3 loop is CASSLVQGAMYEQYF. For the CDR3, the DNA is TGTGCCAGCAGCTTAGTGCAGGGGGCAATGTACGAGCAGTACTTC. The entire variable domain, with the rest obtained from reference TRBV7-8 and TRBJ2-7, is as follows: GAGVSQSPRYKVAKRGQDVALRCDPISGHVSLFWYQQALGQGPEFLTYFQNEAQLDKSGLPSDRFFAERPEGSVSTLKIQRTQQEDSAVYLCASSLVQGAMYEQYFGPGTRLTVT.

V gene TRBV4-1 combines with J gene TRBJ1-5; D not certain. Germline values: CDR1 MGHRA, CDR2 YSYEKL. V lost 1 base, J lost 1 base, and 5 bases lay in between. The CDR3 sequence is 14 residues long. The CDR3 sequence: CASSQVGSNQPQHF. CDR3 DNA sequence: TGCGCCAGCAGCCAAGTCGGGAGCAATCAGCCCCAGCATTTT.

J is TRBJ2-3 and V is TRBV28, with a possible D match to TRBD1 (6 bases). The germline CDR1 and CDR2 sequences are MDHEN and SYDVKM. V was trimmed by 2 bases and J by 4 bases, leaving 10 bases between them. The CDR3 is 14 amino acids. The chain's CDR3 is CASSLGQGSDTQYF. DNA for the CDR3: TGTGCCAGCAGTTTAGGGCAGGGGTCAGATACGCAGTATTTT.

The J gene is TRBJ2-1, the V gene TRBV7-9, with D possibly matching TRBD2 (5 bases). The germline V and J ends were trimmed by 7 bases and 9 bases, with 13 bases remaining between them. The CDR3 runs 12 residues. Germline loops: CDR1 SEHNR, CDR2 FQNEAQ (reference sequence). The CDR3 region is CASTPAGGEQFF. CDR3 DNA sequence: TGTGCCAGCACCCCCGCGGGTGGTGAGCAGTTCTTC.

J is TRBJ2-1 and V is TRBV29-1; no definite D call. Germline CDR1 and CDR2: SQVTM and ANQGSEA. Trimming took off 7 bases at V and 3 bases at J, with 10 bases between the two ends. The CDR3 consists of 12 residues. The CDR3 coding sequence is TGCAGCGCCGACATGCTCTACAATGAGCAGTTCTTC. It codes for CSADMLYNEQFF.